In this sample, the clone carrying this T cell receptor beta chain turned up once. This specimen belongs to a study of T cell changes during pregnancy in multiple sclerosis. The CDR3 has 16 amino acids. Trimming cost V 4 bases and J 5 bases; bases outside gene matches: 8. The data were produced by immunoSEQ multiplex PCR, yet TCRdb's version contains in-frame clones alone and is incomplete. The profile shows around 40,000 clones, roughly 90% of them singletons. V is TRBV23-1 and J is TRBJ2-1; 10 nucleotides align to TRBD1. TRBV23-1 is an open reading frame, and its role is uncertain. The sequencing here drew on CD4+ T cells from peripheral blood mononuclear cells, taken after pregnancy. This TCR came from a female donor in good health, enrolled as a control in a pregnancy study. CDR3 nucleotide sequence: TGCGCCAGCAGTCGGACCTCCGGGACAGGGGACAATGAGCAGTTCTTC. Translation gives CASSRTSGTGDNEQFF.